This T cell receptor beta chain was found in a study of T cells in Graves' hyperthyroidism and ophthalmopathy. Study outcomes and limitations: A median around 6.4 months before onset, the model predicted ophthalmopathy. A model built on 13 V-J features separated ophthalmopathy from stable hyperthyroidism.

RNA transcripts were the template for amplifying TCR beta CDR3 regions. HTBI primers drove first-round RT-PCR of the TCR CDR3. TCRdb analysed the multiplex PCR reads with MiXCR anew, one entry per CDR3 protein. The table lists 750,000 to 950,000 distinct CDR3 sequences, over 35% of them singletons, with 8.9% in the top ten. This clonotype occurred a few times. Its antigen is currently unknown. CDR1 and CDR2 from the germline V gene are LNHDA and SQIVND (reference sequence). Trimming stripped 6 bases from V and 0 bases from J, with 12 bases between. The CDR3 extends over 15 amino acids. Graves' hyperthyroidism qualified as stable when ophthalmopathy did not progress within 18 months. Isolation of PBMCs was performed on 8 to 10 ml fresh peripheral blood.

The clonotype originates from a man aged 18 to 30 with Graves' hyperthyroidism. The chain is built from TRBV19 and TRBJ1-5, with D possibly matching TRBD1 (5 bases). The sequenced sample was blood. Written as DNA, the CDR3 is TGTGCCAGTAGAGGGGAGCGCAATAGCAATCAGCCCCAGCATTTT. It translates to CASRGERNSNQPQHF.